The text below deals with one TCR beta chain. There are 14 residues in the CDR3. Germline values: CDR1 SGHVS, CDR2 FQNEAQ. The V gene end was trimmed by 8 bases and the J gene end by 2 bases; junction bases not matched to a gene: 6. This sample was taken from a study of blood T cell repertoires in COVID-19. Donors were grouped by their self-reported clinical history. Authors' data handling: Cell counts per sample came from amplifying reference gene primers. Clones were sequenced by immunoSEQ multiplex PCR, and TCRdb holds only the in-frame ones, with some missing. That table is the source of V, J and clone size, and D and trimming were worked out from the DNA. The repertoire has under 300,000 clones, about 90% of them found once; the top ten carry 0.95% to 1.5%.

The TCR sequence derives from a human donor in a cohort exposed to, infected with or recovered from COVID-19 (not recorded which). The donor label of this sample is uncertain. The chain joins TRBV7-8 to TRBJ2-7, with 10 bases aligning to TRBD1. Input material: PBMCs or T cells enriched from blood (not recorded which). The CDR3 bases are TGTGCCAGCCGAACCGGGACAGGGGCCTACGAGCAGTACTTC. Translated, it gives CASRTGTGAYEQYF.